The clone carrying this TCR beta chain has a handful of counts. As yet, its antigen is unknown. CD4+ and CD8+ T cells were sorted from PBMCs. The data were obtained in a study of CD8+ T cells in alopecia areata. Study-wide points: In patients, TCRs were shared less clearly than in mice, and HLA may possibly be involved. Scalp data also include sequences from resident alphabeta T cells of normal skin. Elevated clonality characterized lesional scalp relative to normal scalp, particularly in alopecia totalis/universalis.

The CDR3 covers 15 residues. Trimming shortened V by 2 bases and J by 10 bases, and 15 bases separated the two germline ends. CDR1 LGHNA and CDR2 YSLEER come from the germline V gene. Investigators isolated RNA and reverse transcribed it into cDNA to act as the sequencing template. Measured with immunoSEQ multiplex PCR; TCRdb has only the in-frame clones, and not every one. The sample holds approximately 98,000 clones, roughly 60% seen once. The chain uses TRBV4-3 and TRBJ1-6, with D perhaps TRBD1 (5 bases). This clonotype was sampled from a human donor in good health. Sequenced: CD8+ T cells sorted from blood. The CDR3 DNA reads TGCGCCAGCAGCCAAATAGGGGACTTGAGCTCACCCCTCCACTTT. Protein sequence: CASSQIGDLSSPLHF.